This paragraph reports one T cell receptor beta chain. Its antigen is currently unknown. This sample was included in a study of monozygotic twins with inflammatory bowel disease. Study-level points and caveats: Nothing supported a single strong signal or clonotype that was associated with IBD. T cell subtypes were not distinguishable in this analysis. Clonotype sharing was lower in IBD patients than healthy twins, most markedly with disease activity.

The RNA usage for each TCR library was about 3.5 ug of total RNA. TCRdb reanalyzed the 5' RACE reads and collapses them to one entry per CDR3 protein, without DNA. This table lists about 150,000 distinct CDR3 sequences. The CDR3 extends over 17 amino acids. From germline, CDR1 is MDHEN and CDR2 SYDVKM. Sequenced sample: blood. The chain has TRBV28 and TRBJ1-6; TCRdb's D call, TRBD1, is unchecked because there is no DNA. This receptor was identified in a human donor with ulcerative colitis or Crohn's disease, or a healthy co-twin of an affected twin (not recorded which). The CDR3 reads CASTTTGFTSYNSPLHF.